This T cell receptor (beta chain) was observed in a study of blood T cell repertoires in COVID-19. Study-wide context: Acute and convalescent COVID-19 specimens originated in the United States, Italy and Spain. PBMCs, B-cell-depleted T cells, or T cells provided the cDNA or gDNA that made up the material.

Methods used by the authors: Amplification of reference gene primers was used by the study to estimate nucleated cell counts. Assay: immunoSEQ multiplex PCR; the TCRdb copy retains only in-frame clones and omits some. V, J and clone size were drawn from that table, and D and trimming were deduced from the DNA. The repertoire holds tens of thousands of clones, with more than 80% as singletons. This CDR3 is built from 13 residues. Germline lookup yields CDR1 SGHDN and CDR2 FVKESK. V lost 4 bases and J 10 bases, leaving 13 bases between the germline ends. The TCR originated in a woman in her 70s with acute or convalescent COVID-19. Sequencing was performed on peripheral blood. The V gene is TRBV14, the J gene TRBJ1-4; TRBD1 is a possible D gene (5 bases). CDR3 residues: CASSPGGTGKLFF. Here the CDR3 DNA reads TGTGCCAGCAGCCCGGGGGGGACGGGAAAACTGTTTTTT.